The present T cell receptor beta chain was sequenced within a study of blood T cells in healthy people across ages. Study-wide results and limits: Naive CD4+ cell counts and diversity both ran higher in long-lived than in aged donors.

Comment on this clonotype: Antigen unknown.

Next came a second PCR, run for about 6 to 12 cycles, which used a sample-barcoded 5' primer along with a J-beta primer mix. TCRdb analysed the 5' RACE reads with MiXCR anew, one entry per CDR3 protein. The sample holds hundreds of thousands of distinct CDR3 sequences, approximately 50% seen once. Germline V gene sequence: CDR1 SGHVS, CDR2 FQNEAQ. CDR3 size: 16 residues. Trimming shortened V by 1 base and J by 3 bases, and 16 bases separated the two germline ends. Peripheral blood, ten milliliters per donor, was collected. Researchers isolated at least 6.5 million PBMCs per sample. This receptor was identified in a man aged 60-69 years in good health. Input material: blood. The rearrangement links TRBV7-8 to TRBJ2-7, with unresolved D. Written as DNA, the CDR3 is TGTGCCAGCAGCTTAGAACCCAGTTTAGTTTACTACGAGCAGTACTTC. This encodes CASSLEPSLVYYEQYF.